Described below is a single T cell receptor beta chain sequence and its context. Its antigen is unidentified. The PCR employed 60 Vbeta primers together with 13 Jbeta primers. TCRdb keeps only in-frame clones here, not all; method: immunoSEQ multiplex PCR. Of about 120,000 clones in the sample, 65% to 85% were seen once. CDR3 size: 16 residues. The entry originates in a study of cytomegalovirus exposure and HLA in healthy donors. General study results and limits: The authors later found most CMV-associated TCR beta chains appeared HLA-restricted. Analysis was carried out at a later point, and it linked a missense DCLRE1C variant to TCR beta V- and J-gene trimming. CMV serostatus was the sole immune exposure data available. It was reported that the classifier diagnosed cytomegalovirus status with high specificity and sensitivity in both the original and validation cohorts.

Sequencing input: PBMCs. The sequence was obtained from a middle-aged man in good health and CMV-seronegative. V usage is TRBV21-1 and J usage is TRBJ1-5; the table's D call, TRBD1, was not checked against the DNA. TRBV21-1 is shown as a pseudogene. The CDR3 is CASSYPRRVDRKPQHF. In DNA, the CDR3 is TGTGCCAGCAGCTACCCCCGTAGGGTTGACAGGAAGCCCCAGCATTTT.